A selection of T cell receptor beta chains follows, all from one sample in a study of CD4 T cells in relation to SARS-CoV-2 and coronaviruses. Data came from immunoSEQ multiplex PCR; TCRdb stores just in-frame clones and leaves some out. The repertoire consists of roughly 18,000 clones, with roughly 80% occurring once and the leading ten covering under 35%. No antigen has been assigned to these receptors. The specimen was CD4+ T cells from PBMCs, cultured in vitro. These receptors were obtained from a human donor in good health. Each CDR3 is given with its conserved first and last residue. A D gene is named only where the DNA matches it firmly. Size tells how often a clone was seen (once, few, many) or the class of an expanded clone, and some rows leave it out.

J gene: TRBJ2-2
clone size: -
V gene: TRBV3-1/TRBV3-2
D gene: -
CDR3 DNA: TGTGCCAGCAGCCAGGTTCCAGACACCGGGGAGCTGTTTTTT
CDR3 protein: CASSQVPDTGELFF

J gene: TRBJ1-1
clone size: -
V gene: TRBV3-1/TRBV3-2
D gene: -
CDR3 DNA: TGTGCCAGCAGCCAAGGGGTAACAGGCACTGAAGCTTTCTTT
CDR3 protein: CASSQGVTGTEAFF

J gene: TRBJ2-1
clone size: -
V gene: TRBV30
D gene: TRBD2
CDR3 DNA: TGTGCCTGGAGGGCCTTTAGCGGGAATGAGCAGTTCTTC
CDR3 protein: CAWRAFSGNEQFF

J gene: TRBJ1-2
clone size: -
V gene: TRBV2
D gene: -
CDR3 DNA: TGTGCCAGCAGTGAAGCGCTACAGAACTATGGCTACACCTTC
CDR3 protein: CASSEALQNYGYTF

J gene: TRBJ2-5
clone size: -
V gene: TRBV9
D gene: TRBD1
CDR3 DNA: TGTGCCAGCAGCGCTACAGGGGGCAGCGGGGAGACCCAGTACTTC
CDR3 protein: CASSATGGSGETQYF

J gene: TRBJ2-2
clone size: -
V gene: TRBV25-1
D gene: -
CDR3 DNA: TGTGCCAGCAGTGAGAGAGACACCGGGGAGCTGTTTTTT
CDR3 protein: CASSERDTGELFF

J gene: TRBJ1-2
clone size: -
V gene: TRBV19
D gene: -
CDR3 DNA: TGTGCCAGTAGTCCATGGGCAGTTCCTTCGGGTGGCTACACCTTC
CDR3 protein: CASSPWAVPSGGYTF

J gene: TRBJ2-7
clone size: few
V gene: TRBV10-1
D gene: -
CDR3 DNA: TGCGCCAGCAGTGACGGCTATCGGTCCTACGAGCAGTACTTC
CDR3 protein: CASSDGYRSYEQYF

J gene: TRBJ1-2
clone size: -
V gene: TRBV6-5
D gene: -
CDR3 DNA: TGTGCCAGTAGCGGGGAGTTGCAAGCTAACTATGGCTACACCTTC
CDR3 protein: CASSGELQANYGYTF

J gene: TRBJ1-5
clone size: -
V gene: TRBV6-1
D gene: TRBD1
CDR3 DNA: TGTGCCAGCAGTGAAGTGGGGACAGACCAGCCCCAGCATTTT
CDR3 protein: CASSEVGTDQPQHF

J gene: TRBJ1-1
clone size: -
V gene: TRBV27
D gene: -
CDR3 DNA: TGTGCCAGCAGGTCCGTTGGGTTTTCGGCTGAAGCTTTCTTT
CDR3 protein: CASRSVGFSAEAFF